The 31 T cell receptor beta chains reported below all come from one sample, sequenced in a study of T-cell reconstitution after alpha-beta-depleted transplantation in children. Unique molecular identifiers were incorporated when the TCRbeta library was constructed. A single record per CDR3 protein comes from TCRdb applying MiXCR to the PCR reads. The data contain about a million distinct CDR3 sequences, roughly 31% of them seen just once; the ten biggest clones take up 28%. The sample was PBMCs, mostly from graft donor cells, taken 360 days after TCRalphabeta/CD19-depleted stem cell transplant. Receptors originate from a boy younger than two who had a stem cell transplant for SCID, so the T cells may come from the graft donor.

Only a few counts were recorded for this clonotype. The chain joins TRBV12-3 or TRBV12-4 to TRBJ2-5; D may be TRBD1 (6 bases). The CDR3 covers 13 residues. Trimming stripped 3 bases from V and 8 bases from J, with 13 bases between. As DNA, the CDR3 is TGTGCCAGCAGTTTGAAACAGGGAAGTACCCAGTACTTC. Residues: CASSLKQGSTQYF.

In this sample, this clonotype turned up once. The chain recombines TRBV20-1 with TRBJ2-5, with D possibly being TRBD1 or TRBD2 (5 bases each). V was clipped by 3 bases and J by 3 bases, with 14 bases between them. CDR1 DFQATT and CDR2 SNEGSKA come from the germline V gene (reference sequence). The CDR3 is made up of 14 amino acids. The CDR3 sequence is CSASAWDHKETQYF. The DNA of the CDR3 is TGCAGTGCTAGTGCCTGGGACCACAAAGAGACCCAGTACTTC.

The chain couples TRBV2 to TRBJ1-6, with no clear D. The CDR3 sequence is 12 residues long. CDR1 SNHLY and CDR2 FYNNEI come from the germline V gene. Trimming pared 8 bases from V and 7 bases from J, leaving 9 bases between. CDR3 coding DNA: TGTGCCAGCCAGGTGGGGAATTCACCCCTCCACTTT. It is translated as CASQVGNSPLHF.

This chain links TRBV5-1 with TRBJ2-3; D gene ambiguous. Trimming removed 0 bases from V and 2 bases from J, with 13 bases in between. Germline values: CDR1 SGHRS, CDR2 YFSETQ. The CDR3 has 16 residues. The CDR3 here is CASSLGSWLTTDTQYF. The CDR3 nucleotides read TGCGCCAGCAGCTTGGGTTCCTGGCTTACCACAGATACGCAGTATTTT.

This rearrangement joins TRBV28 to TRBJ2-2; TRBD1 aligns across 7 bases. Germline V gene data show CDR1 as MDHEN and CDR2 as SYDVKM. V shed 0 bases and J 5 bases; nucleotides not matched to a gene: 0. This CDR3 is built from 14 residues. The CDR3 bases are TGTGCCAGCAGTTTATGGGGACAGACCGGGGAGCTGTTTTTT. Translation gives CASSLWGQTGELFF.

A few counts support this clonotype. The chain's CDR3 is CASSYWDNEQYF. The CDR3, as DNA: TGTGCCAGCAGCTATTGGGACAACGAGCAGTACTTC. The chain links TRBV7-2 to TRBJ2-7; maybe TRBD1 (6 bases). V was pared by 4 bases and J by 5 bases, with 9 bases between. This CDR3 comprises 12 residues. Germline V gene lookup returns CDR1 SGHTA and CDR2 FQGNSA.

The genes are TRBV2 and TRBJ2-7, with 9 bases matching TRBD1. Germline V gene data show CDR1 as SNHLY and CDR2 as FYNNEI. V trimming: 11 bases; J trimming: 7 bases; junction bases outside the gene matches: 9. The CDR3 spans 12 residues. This CDR3 reads CADRDRAGEQYF. CDR3 DNA: TGTGCCGACCGGGACAGGGCTGGAGAGCAGTACTTC.

This chain uses TRBV2 with TRBJ2-3; possibly TRBD1 or TRBD2 for D (5 bases each). CDR3 length equals 16 residues. V dropped 5 bases and J dropped 0 bases, with 15 bases sitting between them. CDR1 SNHLY and CDR2 FYNNEI come from the germline V gene. The CDR3 here is CASSLTGTASTDTQYF. CDR3 sequence (DNA): TGTGCCAGCAGTCTGACCGGGACGGCTAGCACAGATACGCAGTATTTT.

The chain couples TRBV6-1 to TRBJ1-6, with a weak D call TRBD1 (6 bases). The CDR3 is made up of 13 amino acids. The germline V and J ends were trimmed by 6 bases and 7 bases, with 10 bases remaining between them. CDR1 MNHNS and CDR2 SASEGT come from the germline V gene. CDR3 in DNA: TGTGCCAGCAGACAGGGCGGGAATTCACCCCTCCACTTT. It translates to CASRQGGNSPLHF.

This chain uses TRBV19 with TRBJ2-1; the match to TRBD1 covers 10 bases. With V trimmed by 6 bases and J by 3 bases, 5 bases remained unmatched. This CDR3 is 15 amino acids long. Germline CDR1 is LNHDA and CDR2 is SQIVND (reference sequence). CDR3 region: CASSRGQGHYNEQFF. In nucleotides, the CDR3 is TGTGCCAGTAGCCGGGGACAGGGGCACTACAATGAGCAGTTCTTC.

With regard to this clonotype: A clone one base away is much larger, so this may be a read error. The rearrangement uses TRBV5-1 and TRBJ2-7; TRBD1 matches 7 bases. The CDR3 extends over 13 amino acids. V trimming: 4 bases; J trimming: 3 bases; junction bases outside the gene matches: 4. Germline V gene lookup returns CDR1 SGHRS and CDR2 YFSETQ. The CDR3 nucleotides read TGCGCCAGCAGCATGGGACAGAACTACGAGCAGTACTTC. It codes for CASSMGQNYEQYF. The entire variable domain, with the rest obtained from reference TRBV5-1 and TRBJ2-7, is as follows: KAGVTQTPRYLIKTRGQQVTLSCSPISGHRSVSWYQQTPGQGLQFLFEYFSETQRNKGNFPGRFSGRQFSNSRSEMNVSTLELGDSALYLCASSMGQNYEQYFGPGTRLTVT.

The chain links TRBV5-1 to TRBJ2-5; D uncertain. Germline values: CDR1 SGHRS, CDR2 YFSETQ. This CDR3 has 15 amino acids. Between the trimmed V and J ends, which lost 0 bases and 7 bases, there was a span of 16 bases. The CDR3 DNA sequence: TGCGCCAGCAGCTTGGCCCCCATACAACGAGGGACCCAGTACTTC. It is translated as CASSLAPIQRGTQYF. Full variable domain (outside the CDR3, taken from reference TRBV5-1 and TRBJ2-5): KAGVTQTPRYLIKTRGQQVTLSCSPISGHRSVSWYQQTPGQGLQFLFEYFSETQRNKGNFPGRFSGRQFSNSRSEMNVSTLELGDSALYLCASSLAPIQRGTQYFGPGTRLLVL.

The V and J genes are TRBV12-3 or TRBV12-4 and TRBJ1-5; D may be TRBD1 (5 bases). V shed 11 bases and J shed 2 bases, with 16 bases lying between them. The CDR3 sequence is 14 residues long. This CDR3 is CASSGWAGNQPQHF. In DNA form, the CDR3 reads TGTGCCTCCTCAGGGTGGGCGGGCAATCAGCCCCAGCATTTT.

The chain links TRBV12-3 or TRBV12-4 to TRBJ1-2, with a weak D call TRBD1 (5 bases). Trimming cost V 3 bases and J 8 bases, with 10 bases left between them. The CDR3 covers 12 residues. CDR3 nucleotide sequence: TGTGCCAGCAGTTTTATAGAGGGGGGCTACACCTTC. Translation gives CASSFIEGGYTF.

The genes are TRBV3-1 and TRBJ1-4; maybe TRBD1 (6 bases). CDR3 size: 14 residues. V gave up 6 bases and J gave up 7 bases, with 15 bases separating them. Per the germline V gene, CDR1 is LGHDT and CDR2 is YNNKEL (reference sequence). CDR3 loop: CASRNRASGEKLFF. The CDR3 DNA sequence: TGTGCCAGCAGGAACAGGGCGTCTGGTGAAAAACTGTTTTTT.

This clonotype showed up just a few times. The chain combines TRBV7-8 with TRBJ1-4; 7 bases line up with TRBD1. V dropped 4 bases and J dropped 7; count of bases not matched to a gene: 6. The CDR3 loop spans 14 amino acids. Germline CDR1 and CDR2: SGHVS and FQNEAQ. The CDR3 bases are TGTGCCAGCAGCTCCATAGACAGGGCTGAAAAACTGTTTTTT. Translated, it gives CASSSIDRAEKLFF.

This clonotype was picked up a small number of times. The rearrangement uses TRBV21-1 and TRBJ2-7. TRBV21-1 is marked as a pseudogene. CDR3 length equals 15 residues. CDR3 protein: CASSKAARKGFEQYF. The DNA of the CDR3 is TGTGCCAGCAGCAAAGCGGCCAGGAAGGGATTCGAGCAGTACTTC.

The chain joins TRBV15 to TRBJ2-7; 9 bases agree with TRBD1. V dropped 7 bases and J dropped 2; count of bases not matched to a gene: 12. The germline V gene has CDR1 LNHNV and CDR2 YYDKDF (reference sequence). The CDR3 sequence is 16 residues long. The CDR3 sequence is CATTTSADRGAYEQYF. In DNA form, the CDR3 reads TGTGCCACCACCACCAGTGCCGACAGGGGGGCCTACGAGCAGTACTTC.

V usage is TRBV5-1 and J usage is TRBJ2-3; 8 nucleotides agree with TRBD1. Germline V gene sequence: CDR1 SGHRS, CDR2 YFSETQ. V lost 3 bases to trimming and J lost 4 bases; unmatched junction nucleotides: 7. This CDR3 spans 15 amino acids. CDR3 loop: CASSWGDRISDTQYF. Written as DNA, the CDR3 is TGCGCCAGCAGCTGGGGGGACAGGATTTCAGATACGCAGTATTTT.

V gene TRBV25-1 combines with J gene TRBJ2-1, with 10 bases identical to TRBD1. The CDR3 has 17 residues. The germline gives CDR1 MGHDK, CDR2 SYGVNS. Trimming took 4 bases from V and 3 from J; bases not matched to a gene: 9. This CDR3 reads CASSGLSGTGVYNEQFF. In DNA, the CDR3 is TGTGCCAGCAGTGGCCTTTCCGGGACAGGGGTCTACAATGAGCAGTTCTTC.

This clonotype was observed a few times. In DNA form, the CDR3 reads TGTGCCAGCAGCCAACGGGCCGGGCCCCAGCATTTT. Its protein product is CASSQRAGPQHF. The chain has TRBV3-1 and TRBJ1-5; D not certain. This CDR3 is built from 12 residues. From germline, CDR1 is LGHDT and CDR2 YNNKEL (reference sequence). V lost 2 bases and J lost 9, with 8 bases in between.

The chain recombines TRBV7-7 with TRBJ2-1; tentative D call: TRBD2 (5 bases). The CDR3 length is 13 residues. With 5 bases removed from V and 9 bases from J, the gap between germline ends came to 14 bases. Germline V lookup: CDR1 SSHAT, CDR2 FNYEAQ (reference sequence). The CDR3 sequence: CASSGRLASEQFF. CDR3 coding DNA: TGTGCCAGCAGCGGTCGGCTAGCCAGTGAGCAGTTCTTC.

V is TRBV5-1 and J is TRBJ2-5; TRBD1 is a possible D gene (5 bases). The CDR3 loop spans 17 amino acids. In germline, CDR1 is SGHRS, CDR2 YFSETQ. Trimming left V 0 bases short and J 1 base short, with 16 bases between. The CDR3 spells CASSLAVGAAIQETQYF. The CDR3 DNA is TGCGCCAGCAGCTTGGCCGTAGGGGCAGCTATCCAAGAGACCCAGTACTTC. The full variable domain, completed using reference TRBV5-1 and TRBJ2-5, is KAGVTQTPRYLIKTRGQQVTLSCSPISGHRSVSWYQQTPGQGLQFLFEYFSETQRNKGNFPGRFSGRQFSNSRSEMNVSTLELGDSALYLCASSLAVGAAIQETQYFGPGTRLLVL.

The chain carries TRBV7-2 and TRBJ2-3, with D perhaps TRBD1 or TRBD2 (5 bases each). Per the germline V gene, CDR1 is SGHTA and CDR2 is FQGNSA. V was pared by 4 bases and J by 4 bases, with 21 bases between. This CDR3 region has 17 residues. In nucleotides, the CDR3 is TGTGCCAGCAGCTCGGCCCCGGGACCCCTAGGCCCAGATACGCAGTATTTT. Residues: CASSSAPGPLGPDTQYF. The whole variable domain, remainder taken from reference TRBV7-2 and TRBJ2-3, is GAGVSQSPSNKVTEKGKDVELRCDPISGHTALYWYRQSLGQGLEFLIYFQGNSAPDKSGLPSDRFSAERTGGSVSTLTIQRTQQEDSAVYLCASSSAPGPLGPDTQYFGPGTRLTVL.

The gene calls are TRBV11-2 and TRBJ2-1; D is possibly TRBD1 (5 bases). Trimming cost V 8 bases and J 7 bases, with 9 bases left between them. The CDR3 is 11 amino acids. Germline lookup yields CDR1 SGHAT and CDR2 FQNNGV. CDR3 coding DNA: TGTGCCAGCCAGGGTGGAAATGAGCAGTTCTTC. Its translation: CASQGGNEQFF.

The table lists this clonotype with a few counts. CDR3 in amino acids: CSARDSGLTAKNIQYF. In DNA, the CDR3 is TGCAGTGCTAGAGATTCGGGACTAACGGCCAAAAACATTCAGTACTTC. The chain is built from TRBV20-1 and TRBJ2-4; 7 bases are a match to TRBD2. This CDR3 comprises 16 residues. With 0 bases clipped from V and 1 base from J, the junction kept 6 bases outside the gene matches. Looked up from germline, CDR1 is DFQATT and CDR2 is SNEGSKA (reference sequence).

The table lists this clonotype with a count of one. The chain has TRBV20-1 and TRBJ1-5, with 8 positions matching TRBD1. V was pared by 5 bases and J by 0 bases, with 3 bases of the junction left unmatched. The CDR3 covers 14 residues. Germline CDR1 DFQATT, CDR2 SNEGSKA (reference sequence). The CDR3 nucleotides read TGCAGTGCTGAGGACAGGGTTAGCAATCAGCCCCAGCATTTT. It codes for CSAEDRVSNQPQHF.

This chain joins TRBV9 and TRBJ2-1, with a possible D match to TRBD2 (6 bases). The CDR3 is made up of 19 amino acids. CDR1 and CDR2 (germline): SGDLS, YYNGEE. V dropped 2 bases and J dropped 4 bases, with 25 bases sitting between them. This CDR3 is CASSVRDSWDIGRYNEQFF. DNA for the CDR3: TGTGCCAGCAGCGTCCGGGACTCATGGGATATAGGGCGGTACAATGAGCAGTTCTTC.

This clonotype was recorded a few times. This rearrangement joins TRBV20-1 to TRBJ2-5; 8 bases line up with TRBD2. The J segment lost 3 bases and the V segment lost 0 bases, leaving 12 bases of the junction unmatched. The CDR3 is made up of 17 amino acids. The germline V gene has CDR1 DFQATT and CDR2 SNEGSKA (reference sequence). The CDR3 sequence: CSARDYVVAGRKETQYF. CDR3 sequence (DNA): TGCAGTGCTAGAGATTACGTGGTAGCGGGGAGAAAAGAGACCCAGTACTTC.

There are a few counts of this clonotype. The rearrangement joins TRBV6-1 to TRBJ2-5; 8 bases line up with TRBD2. The CDR3 spans 14 residues. The V segment lost 6 bases and the J segment 5 bases; nucleotides outside the gene matches: 8. Germline-derived CDR1 and CDR2 are MNHNS and SASEGT. As DNA, the CDR3 is TGTGCCAGCAGAAAATCGGGGGGGTCCGAGACCCAGTACTTC. Translating gives CASRKSGGSETQYF.

In its sample, this clonotype was seen a few times. The gene calls are TRBV12-3 or TRBV12-4 and TRBJ1-1; 7 nucleotides line up with TRBD1. V shed 3 bases and J 0 bases; nucleotides not matched to a gene: 7. The CDR3 is made up of 16 amino acids. The CDR3 DNA reads TGTGCCAGCAGTTTCGCGCTGACAGGGCTGAACACTGAAGCTTTCTTT. Residues: CASSFALTGLNTEAFF.